This is a list of T cell receptor beta chains from one sample in a study of OX40 agonist ivuxolimab in advanced cancers. Measured with immunoSEQ multiplex PCR; TCRdb has only the in-frame clones, and not every one. The sample includes some 60,000 clones, around 81% of them seen just once. The specimen was CD4+ or CD8+ T cells sorted from blood, collected in a trial of the OX40 agonist ivuxolimab. These receptors were obtained from an adult with an advanced solid tumor such as melanoma, head and neck, liver or kidney cancer. Each CDR3 is given with its conserved first and last residue.

v_call cdr3_aa
TRBV5-1 CASSLSYRAEAFF
TRBV9 CASSVADDTYEQYF
TRBV18 CASSPPTGGPFGNEQFF
TRBV28 CASSLNQGGTETQYF
TRBV28 CASSLQGFEQYF
TRBV10-3 CAIRNRVSGTEAFF
TRBV7-3 CASSLAQRETDTQYF
TRBV10-2 CASRQGTETQYF
TRBV28 CASSEGRADTQYF
TRBV4-1 CASSPRQGNEQFF